This entry lists 18 T cell receptor beta chains sequenced from one sample in a study of Graves' ophthalmopathy and Graves' hyperthyroidism. The authors amplified TCR beta CDR3 regions from RNA transcripts. HTBI-primed first-round RT-PCR preceded second-round multiplex PCR. TCRdb reanalysed the multiplex PCR reads using MiXCR and keeps one entry per CDR3 protein. Of some 520,000 distinct CDR3 sequences in the sample, 13% to 15% were seen once. The material sequenced was blood. Receptor source: a woman aged 25 to 39 with Graves' ophthalmopathy.

This chain uses TRBV7-1 with TRBJ2-2; 12 nucleotides align to TRBD2. TRBV7-1 is noted as an ORF with a role that remains uncertain. The CDR3 runs to 20 residues. The V and J ends lost 3 bases and 0 bases, in that order; junction bases with no gene match: 11. For the CDR3, the DNA is TGTGCCAGCAGCTCCCACGGACTAGCGGGGCCCCTCGCGAACACCGGGGAGCTGTTTTTT. It translates to CASSSHGLAGPLANTGELFF.

This clonotype was observed many times. The CDR3 DNA sequence: TGTGCCAGTGTACCCGGGACAGGTCCCTACGAGCAGTACTTC. Translation: CASVPGTGPYEQYF. This rearrangement joins TRBV19 to TRBJ2-7, with 8 positions matching TRBD1. Trimming took 8 bases from V and 2 from J; bases not matched to a gene: 8. CDR3 size: 14 residues. The germline CDR1 and CDR2 sequences are LNHDA and SQIVND (reference sequence).

This clonotype was seen many times. Compared with germline, one end of the junction differs, possibly owing to a read error. V and J are TRBV6-1 and TRBJ2-5, with 7 bases that match TRBD1. The CDR3 spans 16 residues. The germline CDR1 and CDR2 sequences are MNHNS and SASEGT. CDR3 sequence: CTSSPGQGVIRETQYF. For the CDR3, the DNA is TGTACCAGCAGTCCCGGCCAGGGGGTCATACGAGAGACCCAGTACTTC.

With respect to this clonotype: A single base separates this from a much larger clone, so it may be a read error. The chain has TRBV3-1 and TRBJ1-2; a weak D match, TRBD1 (6 bases). V was trimmed by 1 base and J by 4 bases, leaving 16 bases between them. The germline CDR1 and CDR2 sequences are LGHDT and YNNKEL (reference sequence). This CDR3 spans 16 amino acids. CDR3 nucleotide sequence: TGTGCCAGCAGCCAAGGACCGACAGGACTTATCTATGGCTACACCTTC. Translated, it gives CASSQGPTGLIYGYTF.

This clonotype showed up just a few times. Here the CDR3 DNA reads TGCGCCAGCAGCTGGGGGGCAGCCTGGGAGCAGTACTTC. It encodes CASSWGAAWEQYF. The J gene is TRBJ2-7, the V gene TRBV4-1, with D tentatively TRBD1 or TRBD2 (6 bases each). Trimming pared 5 bases from V and 7 bases from J, leaving 15 bases between. Germline loops: CDR1 MGHRA, CDR2 YSYEKL. The CDR3 is 13 residues long.

This clonotype was detected ten times or more. The rearrangement uses TRBV27 and TRBJ1-1, with 9 bases aligning to TRBD1. After removal of 5 bases from V and 0 bases from J, the junction contained 7 bases not matched to a gene. CDR3 length: 16 residues. The germline V gene has CDR1 MNHEY and CDR2 SMNVEV (reference sequence). The chain's CDR3 is CASSAHRGPVNTEAFF. The CDR3 nucleotides are TGTGCCAGCAGTGCTCACAGGGGGCCTGTGAACACTGAAGCTTTCTTT.

This clonotype showed up many times. This rearrangement joins TRBV3-1 to TRBJ1-5; D is ambiguous. Germline V gives CDR1 LGHDT, CDR2 YNNKEL (reference sequence). Trimming left V 2 bases short and J 5 bases short, with 13 bases between. This CDR3 spans 15 amino acids. CDR3 sequence: CASSQSPRRYQPQHF. CDR3 sequence (DNA): TGTGCCAGCAGCCAATCCCCCAGGCGCTATCAGCCCCAGCATTTT.

In nucleotides, the CDR3 is TGTGCCAGCAGTTACCGGGCGCCAGGGTGGTCCTACGAGCAGTACTTC. Residues: CASSYRAPGWSYEQYF. The rearrangement links TRBV6-2 or TRBV6-3 to TRBJ2-7; possible D gene TRBD1, 5 bases. The CDR3 runs to 16 residues. Germline loops: CDR1 MNHEY, CDR2 SVGEGT. Trimming cost V 2 bases and J 1 base, with 15 bases left between them.

This clonotype was found many times. The CDR3 is CASGAFSQPQHF. The CDR3 DNA reads as TGTGCTAGTGGTGCATTTTCTCAGCCCCAGCATTTT. The chain employs TRBV12-5 and TRBJ1-5; D unresolved. V lost 5 bases to trimming and J lost 6 bases, with 8 bases between them. CDR1 and CDR2 (germline): LGHNT, FRNRAP. The CDR3 runs to 12 residues.

This clonotype was counted only a few times. The chain employs TRBV25-1 and TRBJ2-3; D tentatively fits TRBD1 or TRBD2 (5 bases each). The CDR3 spans 12 residues. CDR1 and CDR2 (germline): MGHDK, SYGVNS. Trimming took 4 bases from V and 10 from J, leaving 12 bases between them. The CDR3 bases are TGTGCCAGCAGTGGAGGGACGAAGGCGCAGTATTTT. Its translation: CASSGGTKAQYF.

The sample holds a few counts of this clonotype. The chain carries TRBV6-5 and TRBJ2-5; TRBD2 is a possible D gene (6 bases). V lost 2 bases and J 5 bases, leaving 9 bases between the germline ends. Germline CDR1 and CDR2: MNHEY and SVGAGI. The length of the CDR3 is 13 residues. CDR3 DNA sequence: TGTGCCAGCAGTTACCTCAGCGGGGAGACCCAGTACTTC. It yields the protein CASSYLSGETQYF.

This clonotype came up many times. In DNA form, the CDR3 reads TGCAGTGCTAGGGGAGTAGGGGGGCCCTACGAGCAGTACTTC. The encoded protein is CSARGVGGPYEQYF. The chain carries TRBV20-1 and TRBJ2-7; D tentatively reads TRBD1 or TRBD2 (6 bases each). The ends were cut back, 3 bases at V and 2 bases at J, with 14 bases in the middle. In germline, CDR1 is DFQATT, CDR2 SNEGSKA (reference sequence). The CDR3 covers 14 residues.

This clonotype was picked up a small number of times. The V gene is TRBV30, the J gene TRBJ2-2, with D possibly matching TRBD1 (6 bases). V lost 1 base and J 5 bases, leaving 8 bases between the germline ends. Germline V lookup: CDR1 GTSNPN, CDR2 SVGIG (reference sequence). This CDR3 has 13 residues. The CDR3 DNA follows: TGTGCCTGGAGTGCTACAGGGACCGGGGAGCTGTTTTTT. Translation: CAWSATGTGELFF.

This clonotype was recorded at least ten times. This rearrangement joins TRBV7-2 to TRBJ2-7; 10 nucleotides agree with TRBD2. Trimming cost V 5 bases and J 4 bases; bases outside gene matches: 8. Germline V gives CDR1 SGHTA, CDR2 FQGNSA. The CDR3 contains 15 residues. The CDR3 region has the DNA TGTGCCAGCAGCATAAGGACTAGCGGATATTACGAGCAGTACTTC. This gives the protein CASSIRTSGYYEQYF.

This clonotype was picked up many times. V is TRBV6-4 and J is TRBJ1-1; no clear D gene. CDR1 MRHNA and CDR2 SNTAGT come from the germline V gene. The V gene lost 4 bases and the J gene lost 1 base, with 19 bases spanning the gap. This CDR3 is 17 amino acids long. The CDR3: CASSVEVRPPKNTEAFF. The CDR3 nucleotides read TGTGCCAGCAGTGTCGAGGTAAGGCCTCCCAAGAACACTGAAGCTTTCTTT.

This clonotype occurred many times. V gene TRBV12-3 or TRBV12-4 combines with J gene TRBJ2-2; 8 positions match TRBD1. CDR3 length equals 14 residues. With V trimmed by 11 bases and J by 1 base, 6 bases remained unmatched. CDR3 sequence reads: CACSGQENTGELFF. Written as DNA, the CDR3 is TGTGCCTGCTCGGGACAGGAGAACACCGGGGAGCTGTTTTTT.

This chain links TRBV4-1 with TRBJ2-7; 12 positions match TRBD2. Germline CDR1 reads MGHRA; CDR2 reads YSYEKL. The CDR3 is made up of 16 amino acids. The V gene end was trimmed by 4 bases and the J gene end by 0 bases; junction bases not matched to a gene: 4. CDR3 DNA sequence: TGCGCCAGCAGCCTCCCGACTAGCGGGAGCTCCTACGAGCAGTACTTC. It codes for CASSLPTSGSSYEQYF.

Note on this clonotype: A much larger clonotype is one base distant, so this may be a read error. This sequence joins TRBV12-3 or TRBV12-4 and TRBJ1-2, with TRBD1 matching 7 bases. The CDR3 runs 15 residues. V lost 6 bases and J lost 4; bases outside the gene matches: 11. The CDR3 DNA reads as TGTGCCAGCAGCGCCGGACAGGCGCCGACCTATGGCTACACCTTC. Residues: CASSAGQAPTYGYTF.